This T cell receptor beta chain was recovered during a study of shared clonotypes between healthy human individuals. To note about this clone: Its target is not known.

Study results and caveats: Generation of non-shared clonotypes was less probable than generation of clonotypes shared by all four donors.

V dropped 0 bases and J dropped 1 base, with 11 bases sitting between them. The CDR3 extends over 15 amino acids. Germline loops: CDR1 SGHNT, CDR2 YYREEE (reference sequence). The study ran the assay at deep level. Sequencing was performed with immunoSEQ multiplex PCR; in TCRdb, only in-frame clones are kept and a portion is missing. Of over a million clones listed, 98% are singletons. A CD45RA+ naive subset and a CD45RA-negative memory subset were split from CD4+ cells. The receptor was isolated from a man aged 30-40 years in good health. The rearrangement joins TRBV5-4 to TRBJ2-7; D is undetermined. The sample taken for sequencing was naive CD4+ T cells sorted from blood. Subset of the sample: CD45RA+ positively selected. The CDR3 nucleotides are TGTGCCAGCAGCTTGGGGCATCTAAGTTCCTACGAGCAGTACTTC. Protein: CASSLGHLSSYEQYF.